The rows below give T cell receptor beta chains drawn from one sample of a study of T cells in Graves' hyperthyroidism and ophthalmopathy. TCRdb called the multiplex PCR reads again in MiXCR, with one record for every CDR3 protein. This repertoire shows hundreds of thousands of distinct CDR3 sequences, roughly a sixth found once; its top ten account for about a sixth. Material for sequencing was blood. These receptors were obtained from a woman between 50 and 59 years old with Graves' hyperthyroidism that later progressed to Graves' ophthalmopathy. Each CDR3 is given with its conserved first and last residue. D genes are given only for firm matches. The listing skips clone size in some rows; elsewhere it reads once, few, many or a size class.

clone size,J gene,D gene,V gene,CDR3 DNA,CDR3 protein
NA,TRBJ1-2,NA,TRBV5-1,TGCGCCAGCAGCACGTCCGGGACAAGTGGAAGTGGCTACACCTTC,CASSTSGTSGSGYTF
few,TRBJ1-3,TRBD1,TRBV29-1,TGCAGCGGAAGGACAGGAAAAGGAAACACCATATATTTT,CSGRTGKGNTIYF
few,TRBJ1-6,NA,TRBV19,TGTGCCAGTAGTTCTCAACCGCTCGCCTCCGGGACACTAGATTACCTAAATAATTCACCCCTCCACTTT,CASSSQPLASGTLDYLNNSPLHF
NA,TRBJ1-5,TRBD1,TRBV6-1,TGTGCCAGCACTACCGGACAGGGGGTGATGCAGCCCCAGCATTTT,CASTTGQGVMQPQHF
many,TRBJ1-6,NA,TRBV5-1,TGCGCCAGCAGCTTGAACGGTCCGGGGTCTCCCCTGACGCCCCTCCACTTT,CASSLNGPGSPLTPLHF
NA,TRBJ1-3,NA,TRBV7-9,TGTGCCAGCAGCTTATCAGGCCTCTCTGGAAACACCATATATTTT,CASSLSGLSGNTIYF
many,TRBJ1-2,NA,TRBV12-3/TRBV12-4,TGTGCCAGCCGAAAGGACACCCCGTATGGCTACACCTTC,CASRKDTPYGYTF
few,TRBJ1-1,NA,TRBV27,TGTGCCAGCATTTCCCCTTTCGGGGGGCGGGCTGAAGCTTTCTTT,CASISPFGGRAEAFF
NA,TRBJ1-1,NA,TRBV20-1,TGCAGTGCTATACAGGGTAGGGCAAACACTGAAGCTTTCTTT,CSAIQGRANTEAFF
many,TRBJ2-3,NA,TRBV5-1,TGCGCCAGCAGCTTGGGTCGGGACCCACCGACAGATACGCAGTATTTT,CASSLGRDPPTDTQYF
NA,TRBJ2-7,TRBD2,TRBV6-1,TGTGCCAGCAGTGAGGTAGCGGGGGACTCCTACGAGCAGTACTTC,CASSEVAGDSYEQYF
many,TRBJ2-1,TRBD1,TRBV6-1,TGTGCCAGCAGTGAAGATCGGATAGACAGGGGGACGTACAATGAGCAGTTCTTC,CASSEDRIDRGTYNEQFF
many,TRBJ1-2,NA,TRBV12-3/TRBV12-4,TGTGCCAGCATCGTGAAGGGTGGCTACACCTTC,CASIVKGGYTF
few,TRBJ1-3,NA,TRBV11-2,TGTGCCAGCAGCTTAGGTCCTGGTGAAAACACCATATATTTT,CASSLGPGENTIYF
NA,TRBJ2-5,NA,TRBV27,TGTGCCAGCAGTACTCATGAGGGGAGAGAGACCCAGTACTTC,CASSTHEGRETQYF
many,TRBJ2-3,NA,TRBV5-1,TGCGCCAGCAGCTTGTTGGGGGCGGGGAGCACAGATACGCAGTATTTT,CASSLLGAGSTDTQYF
NA,TRBJ2-7,NA,TRBV9,TGTGCCAGCAGCGTAGGCAACCTCCCCTACGAGCAGTACTTC,CASSVGNLPYEQYF
NA,TRBJ1-5,NA,TRBV27,TGTGCCAGCAGTCCCGTAGGCAGGGGAAGTCATCAGCCCCAGCATTTT,CASSPVGRGSHQPQHF
few,TRBJ2-5,TRBD2,TRBV11-3,TGTGCCAGCAGCTTATCTTTTGCGGGGGGAATACAAGAGACCCAGTACTTC,CASSLSFAGGIQETQYF
NA,TRBJ1-6,TRBD1,TRBV19,TGTGCCAGCCGGGATGGACAGGGCCGCCTGATTTATAATTCACCCCTCCACTTT,CASRDGQGRLIYNSPLHF
NA,TRBJ2-3,TRBD2,TRBV10-3,TGTGCCATCAGTGAGCCGGGGGGAGGTTTTGCAGATACGCAGTATTTT,CAISEPGGGFADTQYF
many,TRBJ2-1,NA,TRBV7-3,TGTGCCAGCAGCGTACTGGGGGGCAGCTCCTACAATGAGCAGTTCTTC,CASSVLGGSSYNEQFF
NA,TRBJ2-3,TRBD2,TRBV20-1,TGCAGTGCTTCCCAGGGACTAGCGGGGGGGCCTAGTGGCACAGATACGCAGTATTTT,CSASQGLAGGPSGTDTQYF
few,TRBJ2-7,NA,TRBV11-2,TGTGCCAGCAGCGTGGGACCGACCTACGAGCAGTACTTC,CASSVGPTYEQYF
few,TRBJ2-4,NA,TRBV7-9,TGTGCCATCACCCAAGGTCCGGACGAAGCCAAAAACATTCAGTACTTC,CAITQGPDEAKNIQYF
few,TRBJ1-5,NA,TRBV5-4,TGTGCCAGCAGCTTGGCCCCAGGGGCGGAACAGCCCCAGCATTTT,CASSLAPGAEQPQHF
many,TRBJ1-1,NA,TRBV6-1,TGTGCCAGCAGTGAGTGGGTGGCAGGGCGGCAAGCTTTCTTT,CASSEWVAGRQAFF
NA,TRBJ2-2,NA,TRBV11-2,TGTGCCAGCAGCTGGATTTTCGGCAGGCCGAACACCGGGGAGCTGTTTTTT,CASSWIFGRPNTGELFF
NA,TRBJ2-7,NA,TRBV15,TGTGCCACCAGCATCAGGGCAGGGTACGAGCAGTACTTC,CATSIRAGYEQYF
NA,TRBJ1-2,NA,TRBV6-1,TGTGCCAGCAGTTTGGGGGCCCGTAACTATGGCTACACCTTC,CASSLGARNYGYTF
few,TRBJ1-1,NA,TRBV19,TGTGCCACCCACCTTACTGGGAACACTGAAGCTTTCTTT,CATHLTGNTEAFF